This T cell receptor beta chain was identified in a study of blood T cell repertoires in COVID-19. Study-level information: COVID-19 samples, acute and convalescent, were from the United States, Italy and Spain.

Germline trimming cut 6 bases from V and 8 bases from J; bases unmatched to any gene: 7. CDR3 size: 13 residues. In germline, CDR1 is ENHRY, CDR2 SYGVKD. The protocol was immunoSEQ multiplex PCR, while the TCRdb copy is restricted to in-frame clones and leaves out a portion. Here the sample spans 200,000 to 250,000 clones, just under 90% being singletons. Enrolled during active infection, Seattle patients were then followed longitudinally. Material: peripheral blood. The sequence came from a man aged 30 to 39 with COVID-19, enrolled during active disease. The chain recombines TRBV10-3 with TRBJ1-2, with 9 positions matching TRBD1. CDR3 region: CAIRPDRGAGYTF. The CDR3 region has the DNA TGTGCCATCAGACCAGACAGGGGGGCCGGCTACACCTTC.